The 11 T cell receptor beta chains presented below share a single source sample, sequenced in a study of cytomegalovirus exposure and HLA in healthy donors. The repertoire was sequenced with immunoSEQ multiplex PCR; TCRdb's copy has only in-frame clones and lacks some. The sample consists of about 150,000 clones, around four fifths of them appearing once. Sequencing was done on a sample of PBMCs. Every receptor here comes from a man aged 25-45 years in good health and CMV-seropositive.

The V and J genes are TRBV9 and TRBJ2-3; tentatively, D is TRBD2 (5 bases). The length of the CDR3 is 15 residues. Germline CDR1 reads SGDLS; CDR2 reads YYNGEE. V lost 3 bases, J lost 1 base, and 12 bases lay in between. The CDR3 reads CASSATYGGTDTQYF. DNA of the CDR3: TGTGCCAGCAGCGCTACATACGGGGGCACAGATACGCAGTATTTT.

This chain links TRBV5-1 with TRBJ1-1, with 9 bases fitting TRBD1. With 3 bases clipped from V and 4 bases from J, the junction kept 7 bases outside the gene matches. Germline CDR1 reads SGHRS; CDR2 reads YFSETQ. This CDR3 is built from 15 residues. The CDR3 nucleotides are TGCGCCAGCAGCTCGGGGACAGGGCGGACCACTGAAGCTTTCTTT. Encoded protein: CASSSGTGRTTEAFF. The full variable domain, its missing parts supplied by reference TRBV5-1 and TRBJ1-1, is KAGVTQTPRYLIKTRGQQVTLSCSPISGHRSVSWYQQTPGQGLQFLFEYFSETQRNKGNFPGRFSGRQFSNSRSEMNVSTLELGDSALYLCASSSGTGRTTEAFFGQGTRLTVV.

CDR3 DNA sequence: TGTGCCATCCAAGACGGGACTGCCGGGGAGCTGTTTTTT. Its translation: CAIQDGTAGELFF. V gene TRBV10-3 combines with J gene TRBJ2-2, with a weak D call TRBD2 (6 bases). Trimming took off 8 bases at V and 6 bases at J, with 13 bases between the two ends. Germline V gene lookup returns CDR1 ENHRY and CDR2 SYGVKD. The CDR3 totals 13 residues.

The sample holds one count of this clone. The V and J genes are TRBV7-8 and TRBJ2-5; no definite D call. Looked up from germline, CDR1 is SGHVS and CDR2 is FQNEAQ. This CDR3 spans 12 amino acids. V was clipped by 5 bases and J by 3 bases, with 7 bases between them. CDR3 bases: TGTGCCAGCAGCCGGCAGGAAGAGACCCAGTACTTC. Its translation is CASSRQEETQYF.

The chain carries TRBV5-1 and TRBJ1-2, with D perhaps TRBD1 (6 bases). The V end was cut by 3 bases, the J end by 13 bases, with 22 bases between. The CDR3 runs 14 residues. Germline loops: CDR1 SGHRS, CDR2 YFSETQ. CDR3 nucleotides: TGCGCCAGCAGCTCGGGGGGGAACAGGGCTCCCGTCACCTTC. Its protein product is CASSSGGNRAPVTF.

Comments on this clone: Additional DNA sequences in this sample encode the identical CDR3. J is TRBJ1-5 and V is TRBV7-2; possible D gene TRBD1, 5 bases. CDR3 length: 14 amino acids. With 2 bases removed from V and 2 bases from J, the gap between germline ends came to 7 bases. The V gene's germline CDR1 is SGHTA and CDR2 FQGNSA. The CDR3 loop is CASSLRGGNQPQHF. CDR3 sequence (DNA): TGTGCCAGCAGCTTAAGGGGTGGCAATCAGCCCCAGCATTTT.

The V gene is TRBV7-2, the J gene TRBJ1-1, with D uncertain. CDR1 is SGHTA, CDR2 FQGNSA, per germline. The CDR3 consists of 12 residues. V lost 6 bases and J 5 bases, leaving 10 bases between the germline ends. The chain's CDR3 is CASSRSATEAFF. The CDR3 bases are TGTGCCAGCAGTAGAAGCGCAACTGAAGCTTTCTTT.

This sequence joins TRBV19 and TRBJ2-6; D remains ambiguous. Trimming removed 5 bases at V and 0 bases at J, with 11 bases between. Germline CDR1 LNHDA, CDR2 SQIVND (reference sequence). The CDR3 totals 16 residues. This CDR3 is CASSPKTLSGANVLTF. As DNA, the CDR3 is TGTGCCAGTAGTCCAAAGACACTCTCTGGGGCCAACGTCCTGACTTTC.

V gene TRBV27 combines with J gene TRBJ2-3, with 7 bases fitting TRBD1. After removal of 5 bases from V and 6 bases from J, the junction contained 8 bases not matched to a gene. CDR1 MNHEY and CDR2 SMNVEV come from the germline V gene (reference sequence). The CDR3 has 14 residues. Here the CDR3 reads CASSPSTGYDTQYF. CDR3 DNA sequence: TGTGCCAGCAGTCCGTCGACAGGGTACGATACGCAGTATTTT.

The J gene is TRBJ2-5, the V gene TRBV5-1; D might be TRBD2 (6 bases). CDR1 and CDR2 (germline): SGHRS, YFSETQ. The CDR3 sequence is 16 residues long. The V gene lost 0 bases and the J gene lost 5 bases, with 17 bases spanning the gap. The CDR3 nucleotides are TGCGCCAGCAGCTTGGCCCCCCCTAGCGAGGACGAGACCCAGTACTTC. This codes for CASSLAPPSEDETQYF.

This clone has a single count. The chain combines TRBV7-2 with TRBJ2-7; 7 nucleotides align to TRBD2. Germline values: CDR1 SGHTA, CDR2 FQGNSA. This CDR3 comprises 16 residues. J was trimmed by 0 bases and V by 5 bases; bases with no gene match: 10. DNA for the CDR3: TGTGCCAGCAGCCACCCGGGACTATCCCCCTCCTACGAGCAGTACTTC. Encoded protein: CASSHPGLSPSYEQYF. Drawing the rest from reference TRBV7-2 and TRBJ2-7, the complete variable domain is GAGVSQSPSNKVTEKGKDVELRCDPISGHTALYWYRQSLGQGLEFLIYFQGNSAPDKSGLPSDRFSAERTGGSVSTLTIQRTQQEDSAVYLCASSHPGLSPSYEQYFGPGTRLTVT.